What follows are 29 T cell receptor beta chains derived from one specimen sequenced in a study of beta chain features in type 1 diabetes (dated by TCRdb to 2017 to 2018). General findings and caveats noted by the study authors: In all four CD4+ subsets, TCRB CDR3 length was moderately but significantly shorter in type 1 diabetes patients.

No antigen has been assigned to these receptors. Preparation of the library involved the immunoSEQ multiplex PCR assay. All of the isolated RNA was reverse transcribed with the High Capacity cDNA Reverse Transcription Kit, so expressed TCRB transcripts were sequenced. The table comes from immuneACCESS by way of TCRdb, which keeps in-frame sequences with V and J called. Part of the clones is missing from these tables; in studies checked, under half for an unresolved V gene and the rest for unknown reasons. The sample table contains some 240,000 clones; only one count was recorded for about a sixth of them. Of the sample, about 0.092% is held by the ten largest clones. Sequenced sample: naive CD4+ T cells from blood. Sample cell subset or site, as interpreted from the label and publication: true naive CD4+ T cells. The receptor source for this set is a man younger than 40 with type 1 diabetes.

This clone was seen a handful of times. This rearrangement joins TRBV10-3 to TRBJ1-1; tentatively, D is TRBD1 (5 bases). The CDR3 covers 13 residues. Deletions cut 3 bases from V and 2 bases from J, with 7 bases between. The germline CDR1 and CDR2 sequences are ENHRY and SYGVKD. The CDR3 reads CAISDQGNTEAFF. The DNA for the CDR3 is TGTGCCATCAGTGATCAGGGTAACACTGAAGCTTTCTTT.

The chain carries TRBV29-1 and TRBJ2-2; TRBD2 agrees at 11 bases. V lost 6 bases, J lost 2 bases, and 5 bases stayed unmatched. Germline values: CDR1 SQVTM, CDR2 ANQGSEA. This CDR3 has 15 residues. The CDR3 nucleotides read TGCAGCGTAACCGGGACTAGCGGTAACACCGGGGAGCTGTTTTTT. It encodes CSVTGTSGNTGELFF.

The genes are TRBV9 and TRBJ2-3; D perhaps matches TRBD2 (5 bases). V was cut by 0 bases and J by 6 bases, with 11 bases left in between. The CDR3 totals 14 residues. Germline loops: CDR1 SGDLS, CDR2 YYNGEE. As DNA, the CDR3 is TGTGCCAGCAGCGTAGCGGGATCGAGGGATACGCAGTATTTT. This sequence encodes CASSVAGSRDTQYF.

The V call is TRBV18, the J call TRBJ2-7; the D gene is possibly TRBD1 (6 bases). The germline gives CDR1 KGHSH, CDR2 LQKENI. CDR3 length equals 16 residues. V lost 4 bases to trimming and J lost 4 bases, with 20 bases between them. Written as DNA, the CDR3 is TGTGCCAGCTCACTAACCTTTGACAGGAGTGGTTACGAGCAGTACTTC. Translation gives CASSLTFDRSGYEQYF.

The chain joins TRBV19 to TRBJ2-7, with D unresolved. The CDR3 is 13 amino acids. The V gene lost 5 bases and the J gene lost 1 base, with 9 bases spanning the gap. Germline V gene data show CDR1 as LNHDA and CDR2 as SQIVND (reference sequence). CDR3: CASSHPSSYEQYF. The DNA for the CDR3 is TGTGCCAGTAGTCATCCTTCTTCCTACGAGCAGTACTTC.

The table lists this clone with a few counts. The J gene is TRBJ1-4, the V gene TRBV25-1, with D possibly matching TRBD1 (6 bases). This CDR3 has 14 amino acids. Trimming stripped 6 bases from V and 5 bases from J, with 13 bases between. Germline CDR1 is MGHDK and CDR2 is SYGVNS. The CDR3 sequence is CASSSDRRNEKLFF. The CDR3, as DNA: TGTGCCAGCAGCTCGGACAGACGGAATGAAAAACTGTTTTTT.

J is TRBJ2-5 and V is TRBV4-2, with D possibly TRBD2 on 5 matching bases. Between the trimmed V and J ends, which lost 0 bases and 4 bases, there was a span of 6 bases. Germline CDR1 reads LGHNA; CDR2 reads YNFKEQ. CDR3 length: 13 residues. The CDR3 region is CASSQDAGETQYF. In DNA, the CDR3 is TGTGCCAGCAGCCAAGATGCGGGAGAGACCCAGTACTTC.

The rearrangement links TRBV30 to TRBJ2-5; possible D gene TRBD2, 5 bases. Germline-derived CDR1 and CDR2 are GTSNPN and SVGIG (reference sequence). This CDR3 contains 16 residues. V was trimmed by 1 base and J by 4 bases, leaving 19 bases between them. The CDR3 reads CAWSAPGRSRRETQYF. The CDR3 nucleotides are TGTGCCTGGAGTGCCCCTGGGAGAAGTCGTCGAGAGACCCAGTACTTC.

V and J are TRBV11-2 and TRBJ2-3, with 9 bases fitting TRBD1. The junction had 5 bases not matched to a gene; V was cut back by 4 bases and J by 3 bases. The germline CDR1 and CDR2 sequences are SGHAT and FQNNGV. The CDR3 runs 15 residues. The CDR3: CASSSSGTGTDTQYF. The CDR3 coding sequence is TGTGCCAGCAGCTCCTCCGGGACAGGGACAGATACGCAGTATTTT.

The chain carries TRBV29-1 and TRBJ2-1, with D unclear. Trimming pared 3 bases from V and 3 bases from J, leaving 9 bases between. The CDR3 loop spans 13 amino acids. The V gene's germline CDR1 is SQVTM and CDR2 ANQGSEA. DNA for the CDR3: TGCAGCGTTGATAAGGGTATCTACAATGAGCAGTTCTTC. Translation: CSVDKGIYNEQFF.

This clone appeared a few times. The CDR3 sequence is CASSQTGSNTDTQYF. Written as DNA, the CDR3 is TGTGCCAGCAGCCAAACAGGGTCAAATACAGATACGCAGTATTTT. The chain carries TRBV4-2 and TRBJ2-3; D might be TRBD1 (6 bases). Between the trimmed V and J ends, which lost 2 bases and 3 bases, there was a span of 12 bases. From germline, CDR1 is LGHNA and CDR2 YNFKEQ. The CDR3 runs 15 residues.

In DNA, the CDR3 is TGTGCCAGCTCTCCCCCCGGAGGCTATGAGCAGTTCTTC. Translating gives CASSPPGGYEQFF. The V gene is TRBV18, the J gene TRBJ2-1; TRBD2 is a possible D gene (5 bases). V gave up 6 bases and J gave up 8 bases, with 14 bases separating them. The CDR3 is 13 amino acids. Germline V gene lookup returns CDR1 KGHSH and CDR2 LQKENI.

This clone appeared a few times. This CDR3 is CATSRDPGSSYEQYF. CDR3 DNA sequence: TGTGCCACCAGCAGAGATCCCGGCAGCTCCTACGAGCAGTACTTC. The chain uses TRBV15 and TRBJ2-7; no firm D call. Trimming stripped 0 bases from V and 0 bases from J, with 9 bases between. Germline V gene lookup returns CDR1 LNHNV and CDR2 YYDKDF (reference sequence). This CDR3 region has 15 residues.

This clone was found a few times. V gene TRBV28 combines with J gene TRBJ1-1; 8 bases fit TRBD1. This CDR3 is 13 amino acids long. Germline V gene sequence: CDR1 MDHEN, CDR2 SYDVKM. With 9 bases clipped from V and 3 bases from J, the junction kept 6 bases outside the gene matches. The CDR3, as DNA: TGTGCCAGTATCCCGGGACAGGACACTGAAGCTTTCTTT. Translating gives CASIPGQDTEAFF.

The chain couples TRBV7-6 to TRBJ2-5; D remains ambiguous. The CDR3 has 12 residues. Germline CDR1 SGHVS, CDR2 FNYEAQ. Trimming took off 5 bases at V and 3 bases at J, with 7 bases between the two ends. The CDR3 bases are TGTGCCAGCAGCACCCCGGAAGAGACCCAGTACTTC. Amino acid sequence: CASSTPEETQYF.

The V gene is TRBV20-1, the J gene TRBJ2-7; D not certain. V lost 5 bases, J lost 4 bases, and 6 bases lay in between. Looked up from germline, CDR1 is DFQATT and CDR2 is SNEGSKA (reference sequence). This CDR3 contains 10 residues. CDR3 region: CSALRYEQYF. The CDR3 bases are TGCAGTGCTTTGCGGTACGAGCAGTACTTC.

This chain connects TRBV18 to TRBJ2-7; D is tentatively TRBD1 or TRBD2 (5 bases each). Germline V CDR1 and CDR2: KGHSH, LQKENI. The CDR3 runs to 14 residues. V lost 5 bases, J lost 4 bases, and 15 bases lay in between. The CDR3, as DNA: TGTGCCAGCTCAAGGGATCGGGGCCGGTACGAGCAGTACTTC. The encoded protein is CASSRDRGRYEQYF.

This clone was seen a few times. The genes are TRBV29-1 and TRBJ2-2; 8 positions agree with TRBD1. The CDR3 consists of 13 residues. V was clipped by 4 bases and J by 5 bases; unmatched bases: 3. The V gene's germline CDR1 is SQVTM and CDR2 ANQGSEA. CDR3 residues: CSVARGLTGELFF. The CDR3 DNA is TGCAGCGTTGCCAGGGGGCTAACCGGGGAGCTGTTTTTT.

The chain couples TRBV4-3 to TRBJ1-2; a weak D match, TRBD1 (5 bases). Germline CDR1 LGHNA, CDR2 YSLEER. The length of the CDR3 is 16 residues. V was pared by 0 bases and J by 4 bases, with 15 bases between. This chain's CDR3 is CASSQDRMRGRYGYTF. The DNA of the CDR3 is TGCGCCAGCAGCCAAGATAGAATGAGGGGCCGCTATGGCTACACCTTC.

This chain joins TRBV30 and TRBJ1-3; maybe TRBD1 (5 bases). Trimming cost V 5 bases and J 1 base, with 9 bases left between them. Germline loops: CDR1 GTSNPN, CDR2 SVGIG (reference sequence). The CDR3 spans 13 residues. The CDR3 sequence is CAWAQGSGNTIYF. The CDR3 nucleotides are TGTGCCTGGGCCCAGGGTTCTGGAAACACCATATATTTT.

The V and J genes are TRBV4-3 and TRBJ1-2; 7 bases map to TRBD1. The CDR3 has 14 residues. Germline V gives CDR1 LGHNA, CDR2 YSLEER. Trimming at V came to 4 bases and at J to 2 bases, leaving 4 bases not matched to a gene. Here the CDR3 DNA reads TGCGCCAGCAGCCCAGACAGGGTGAACTATGGCTACACCTTC. This codes for CASSPDRVNYGYTF.

V and J are TRBV5-1 and TRBJ2-1; 13 bases agree with TRBD2. In germline, CDR1 is SGHRS, CDR2 YFSETQ. The CDR3 is made up of 14 amino acids. V shed 7 bases and J 8 bases; nucleotides not matched to a gene: 6. CDR3 nucleotide sequence: TGCGCCAGCCACAGGACTAGCGGGAGTCATGAGCAGTTCTTC. Amino acid sequence: CASHRTSGSHEQFF.

This clone was counted only a few times. The sample contains more than one DNA sequence encoding this CDR3. The rearrangement joins TRBV7-2 to TRBJ2-3, with no clear D. Germline V lookup: CDR1 SGHTA, CDR2 FQGNSA. The V gene lost 0 bases and the J gene lost 0 bases, with 4 bases spanning the gap. The CDR3 length is 14 residues. CDR3 region: CASSLAGSTDTQYF. In nucleotides, the CDR3 is TGTGCCAGCAGCTTAGCGGGAAGCACAGATACGCAGTATTTT.

This clone was found a few times. The chain employs TRBV19 and TRBJ2-1; TRBD2 matches 10 bases. The CDR3 sequence is 14 residues long. Trimming cost V 4 bases and J 6 bases; bases outside gene matches: 3. Germline CDR1 LNHDA, CDR2 SQIVND (reference sequence). The CDR3 spells CASSNSGRFNEQFF. DNA of the CDR3: TGTGCCAGTAGTAATAGCGGGAGGTTCAATGAGCAGTTCTTC. Together with reference TRBV19 and TRBJ2-1, the CDR3 gives the full variable domain: DGGITQSPKYLFRKEGQNVTLSCEQNLNHDAMYWYRQDPGQGLRLIYYSQIVNDFQKGDIAEGYSVSREKKESFPLTVTSAQKNPTAFYLCASSNSGRFNEQFFGPGTRLTVL.

There are a few counts of this clone. The chain links TRBV7-9 to TRBJ1-2; D is uncertain. The germline V and J ends were trimmed by 3 bases and 0 bases, with 8 bases remaining between them. The CDR3 is made up of 14 amino acids. Germline CDR1 and CDR2: SEHNR and FQNEAQ (reference sequence). DNA of the CDR3: TGTGCCAGCAGCTTCCTCGCTACTAACTATGGCTACACCTTC. It codes for CASSFLATNYGYTF.

This clone was found a few times. The chain carries TRBV29-1 and TRBJ1-2; 7 bases fit TRBD1. Trimming at V came to 5 bases and at J to 5 bases, leaving 2 bases not matched to a gene. The CDR3 loop spans 11 amino acids. Germline V gene data show CDR1 as SQVTM and CDR2 as ANQGSEA. Here the CDR3 reads CSVTGEYGYTF. The CDR3 DNA reads TGCAGCGTTACAGGGGAGTATGGCTACACCTTC.

The chain uses TRBV25-1 and TRBJ1-5; D may be TRBD1 (6 bases). The V and J ends lost 6 bases and 5 bases respectively, with 11 bases between them. Germline V gene data show CDR1 as MGHDK and CDR2 as SYGVNS. The CDR3 totals 13 residues. CDR3 in DNA: TGTGCCAGCAGCCCAGGGGATCATCAGCCCCAGCATTTT. Encoded protein: CASSPGDHQPQHF.

This clone was seen a handful of times. The CDR3 sequence: CASSLVTEQFF. The CDR3 nucleotides are TGTGCCAGCAGCTTAGTAACTGAGCAGTTCTTC. V and J are TRBV11-2 and TRBJ2-1, with D unclear. V gave up 1 base and J gave up 9 bases, with 4 bases separating them. Looked up from germline, CDR1 is SGHAT and CDR2 is FQNNGV. This CDR3 spans 11 amino acids.

This clone has just a few counts. The gene calls are TRBV5-1 and TRBJ2-1; maybe TRBD2 (5 bases). The CDR3 is made up of 18 amino acids. Germline values: CDR1 SGHRS, CDR2 YFSETQ. The V end was cut by 6 bases, the J end by 0 bases, with 22 bases between. The CDR3 region is CASNHKTEPSRSYNEQFF. The CDR3 DNA reads TGCGCCAGCAACCATAAAACGGAGCCTAGCCGCTCCTACAATGAGCAGTTCTTC.